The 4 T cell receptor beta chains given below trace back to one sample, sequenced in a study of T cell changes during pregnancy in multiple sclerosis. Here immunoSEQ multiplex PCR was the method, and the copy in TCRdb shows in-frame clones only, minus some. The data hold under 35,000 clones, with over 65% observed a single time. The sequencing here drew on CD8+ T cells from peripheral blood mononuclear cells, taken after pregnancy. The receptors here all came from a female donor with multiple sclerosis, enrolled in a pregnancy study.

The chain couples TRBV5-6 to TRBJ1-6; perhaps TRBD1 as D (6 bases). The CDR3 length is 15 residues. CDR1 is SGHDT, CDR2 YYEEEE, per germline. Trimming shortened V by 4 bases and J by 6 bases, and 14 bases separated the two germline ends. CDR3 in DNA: TGTGCCAGCAGCCCGGAAGGGGGATTTAATTCACCCCTCCACTTT. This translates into CASSPEGGFNSPLHF.

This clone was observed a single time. The DNA of the CDR3 is TGCGCCAGCAGCCCTGCGTGGGGGGGGAGCGTCTTGGGGGATACGCAGTATTTT. This translates into CASSPAWGGSVLGDTQYF. The chain links TRBV4-3 to TRBJ2-3, with TRBD2 matching over 7 bases. CDR3 length: 18 amino acids. CDR1 and CDR2 from the germline V gene are LGHNA and YSLEER. With 4 bases clipped from V and 6 bases from J, the junction kept 19 bases outside the gene matches.

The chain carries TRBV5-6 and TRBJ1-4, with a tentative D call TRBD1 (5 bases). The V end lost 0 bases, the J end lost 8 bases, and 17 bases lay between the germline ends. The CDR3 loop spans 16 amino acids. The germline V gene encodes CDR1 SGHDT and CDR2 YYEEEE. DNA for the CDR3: TGTGCCAGCAGCTTGGACAGGTCGACGAGGCCGGAAAAACTGTTTTTT. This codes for CASSLDRSTRPEKLFF.

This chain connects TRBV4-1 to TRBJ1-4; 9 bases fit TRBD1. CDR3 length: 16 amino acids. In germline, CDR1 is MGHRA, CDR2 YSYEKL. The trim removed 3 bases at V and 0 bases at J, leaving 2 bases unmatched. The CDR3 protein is CASSHRQGATNEKLFF. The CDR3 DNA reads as TGCGCCAGCAGCCACCGACAGGGGGCAACTAATGAAAAACTGTTTTTT.